Below, 27 T cell receptor beta chains from the same sample are listed, as sequenced in a study of identical twins. A single record per CDR3 protein comes from TCRdb applying MiXCR to the 5' RACE reads. This sample has about 190,000 distinct CDR3 sequences, with 15% to 20% found just once. The sample also formed part of further work on T cells expressing NK-cell markers.

Sequencing input: CD8+ T cells sorted from blood. The receptors here all came from a woman aged 18-29 years in good health.

J is TRBJ2-2 and V is TRBV11-2; D assignment may be TRBD1 or TRBD2 (6 bases each). This CDR3 region has 17 residues. The V end lost 3 bases, the J end lost 0 bases, and 14 bases lay between the germline ends. Germline CDR1 and CDR2: SGHAT and FQNNGV. The CDR3 nucleotides read TGTGCCAGCAGCTTTCCTTCGGGGGACACGAACACCGGGGAGCTGTTTTTT. Translated, it gives CASSFPSGDTNTGELFF.

V is TRBV7-9 and J is TRBJ2-7; 8 nucleotides line up with TRBD2. V dropped 5 bases and J dropped 5; count of bases not matched to a gene: 8. The CDR3 totals 14 residues. Germline V gives CDR1 SEHNR, CDR2 FQNEAQ (reference sequence). CDR3 sequence: CASSPPGTRDEQYF. Here the CDR3 DNA reads TGTGCCAGCAGCCCCCCCGGGACTAGGGACGAGCAGTACTTC.

This clonotype came up a few times. The chain recombines TRBV3-1 with TRBJ2-2; D not resolved. Deletions cut 5 bases from V and 6 bases from J, with 7 bases between. The CDR3 spans 12 residues. Per the germline V gene, CDR1 is LGHDT and CDR2 is YNNKEL (reference sequence). CDR3 residues: CASSYISGELFF. In DNA form, the CDR3 reads TGTGCCAGCAGCTACATATCCGGGGAGCTGTTTTTT.

This clonotype turned up a few times. In DNA, the CDR3 is TGTGCCAGCAGCTTAAAACCGGGGGAGCTGTTTTTT. The encoded protein is CASSLKPGELFF. The chain is built from TRBV7-9 and TRBJ2-2; D remains ambiguous. The germline V and J ends were trimmed by 2 bases and 8 bases, with 6 bases remaining between them. The length of the CDR3 is 12 residues. Germline CDR1 SEHNR, CDR2 FQNEAQ (reference sequence). Full variable domain (outside the CDR3, taken from reference TRBV7-9 and TRBJ2-2): DTGVSQNPRHKITKRGQNVTFRCDPISEHNRLYWYRQTLGQGPEFLTYFQNEAQLEKSRLLSDRFSAERPKGSFSTLEIQRTEQGDSAMYLCASSLKPGELFFGEGSRLTVL.

The CDR3 bases are TGTGCCAGCAGCGGGGGGTTGAGGACTAAGCAGTTCTTC. Amino acid sequence: CASSGGLRTKQFF. The chain joins TRBV12-3 or TRBV12-4 to TRBJ2-1, with 7 bases fitting TRBD2. The CDR3 loop spans 13 amino acids. V was pared by 6 bases and J by 11 bases, with 10 bases of the junction left unmatched.

This clonotype has just a few counts. J is TRBJ2-6 and V is TRBV5-4; D assignment may be TRBD1 or TRBD2 (5 bases each). The germline V and J ends were trimmed by 2 bases and 1 base, with 19 bases remaining between them. CDR3 length: 19 residues. Germline CDR1 is SGHNT and CDR2 is YYREEE (reference sequence). CDR3 nucleotide sequence: TGTGCCAGCAGCTTATTACCCGGGACCGATCTTTCTGGGGCCAACGTCCTGACTTTC. It yields the protein CASSLLPGTDLSGANVLTF.

The genes are TRBV19 and TRBJ1-5; TRBD1 matches 7 bases. The CDR3 extends over 16 amino acids. J gave up 0 bases and V 7 bases, and 9 bases lay outside the gene matches. Per the germline V gene, CDR1 is LNHDA and CDR2 is SQIVND (reference sequence). The CDR3 DNA sequence: TGTGCCAGTAAGGGACAGAACTACTATAGCAATCAGCCCCAGCATTTT. It encodes CASKGQNYYSNQPQHF. The whole variable domain, remainder taken from reference TRBV19 and TRBJ1-5, is DGGITQSPKYLFRKEGQNVTLSCEQNLNHDAMYWYRQDPGQGLRLIYYSQIVNDFQKGDIAEGYSVSREKKESFPLTVTSAQKNPTAFYLCASKGQNYYSNQPQHFGDGTRLSIL.

The chain employs TRBV3-1 and TRBJ2-1; the D gene is possibly TRBD1 (7 bases). Trimming cost V 8 bases and J 6 bases, with 11 bases left between them. This CDR3 has 12 residues. The germline CDR1 and CDR2 sequences are LGHDT and YNNKEL (reference sequence). The CDR3 bases are TGTGCCAGCGGCGGGACAGCCAATGAGCAGTTCTTC. Translation: CASGGTANEQFF.

This clonotype was counted between two and nine times. This chain joins TRBV20-1 and TRBJ2-1; D is unclear. The CDR3 has 15 amino acids. Germline-derived CDR1 and CDR2 are DFQATT and SNEGSKA (reference sequence). Trimming pared 1 base from V and 0 bases from J, leaving 10 bases between. CDR3 residues: CSARAPMSSYNEQFF. CDR3 DNA: TGCAGTGCTAGAGCCCCCATGAGCTCCTACAATGAGCAGTTCTTC.

This clonotype came up a few times. CDR3: CASSEDPSRYNEQFF. The CDR3 DNA reads TGTGCCAGCAGTGAAGATCCTAGCAGATACAATGAGCAGTTCTTC. V gene TRBV6-1 combines with J gene TRBJ2-1; maybe TRBD2 (5 bases). Germline values: CDR1 MNHNS, CDR2 SASEGT. V was cut by 1 base and J by 4 bases, with 11 bases left in between. This CDR3 contains 15 residues.

The chain links TRBV27 to TRBJ2-1; D unclear. Trimming shortened V by 4 bases and J by 9 bases, and 19 bases separated the two germline ends. The CDR3 has 15 amino acids. Germline V CDR1 and CDR2: MNHEY, SMNVEV (reference sequence). The CDR3 region has the DNA TGTGCCAGCAGTTATTCCAGGTTAAGGTCGGGTGAGCAGTTCTTC. It codes for CASSYSRLRSGEQFF.

A few counts support this clonotype. The chain links TRBV14 to TRBJ2-7; D perhaps matches TRBD1 (5 bases). Germline lookup yields CDR1 SGHDN and CDR2 FVKESK. CDR3 size: 13 residues. V was pared by 4 bases and J by 3 bases, with 10 bases between. The CDR3, as DNA: TGTGCCAGCAGCCGTATCGACAGCTACGAGCAGTACTTC. Amino acid sequence: CASSRIDSYEQYF. The complete variable domain, with remaining parts taken from reference TRBV14 and TRBJ2-7, reads EAGVTQFPSHSVIEKGQTVTLRCDPISGHDNLYWYRRVMGKEIKFLLHFVKESKQDESGMPNNRFLAERTGGTYSTLKVQPAELEDSGVYFCASSRIDSYEQYFGPGTRLTVT.

The chain couples TRBV20-1 to TRBJ2-2; D remains unclear. Germline loops: CDR1 DFQATT, CDR2 SNEGSKA (reference sequence). Trimming removed 6 bases from V and 8 bases from J, with 10 bases in between. The CDR3 consists of 11 residues. In DNA form, the CDR3 reads TGCAGTGCCGGTCTATGGGGGGAGCTGTTTTTT. It encodes CSAGLWGELFF.

This clonotype came up a few times. This rearrangement joins TRBV27 to TRBJ2-7, with TRBD2 as a possible D gene (8 bases). The germline V and J ends were trimmed by 4 bases and 7 bases, with 17 bases remaining between them. This CDR3 is built from 14 residues. Germline lookup yields CDR1 MNHEY and CDR2 SMNVEV (reference sequence). CDR3 coding DNA: TGTGCCAGCAGTTCGGGAGGGGGCTCCTCGGAGCAGTACTTC. Residues: CASSSGGGSSEQYF.

The gene calls are TRBV20-1 and TRBJ2-7; D is unresolved. V shed 5 bases and J shed 3 bases, with 14 bases lying between them. Germline V gene sequence: CDR1 DFQATT, CDR2 SNEGSKA (reference sequence). The CDR3 runs 13 residues. The CDR3: CSAPVGSHYEQYF. DNA of the CDR3: TGCAGTGCTCCAGTGGGCAGCCACTACGAGCAGTACTTC.

The chain joins TRBV11-2 to TRBJ2-5; D is ambiguous. The CDR3 has 14 amino acids. V lost 3 bases and J lost 2, with 10 bases in between. In germline, CDR1 is SGHAT, CDR2 FQNNGV. The CDR3 DNA is TGTGCCAGCAGCTTCCTGACCGGTCAAGAGACCCAGTACTTC. It specifies CASSFLTGQETQYF.

This sequence joins TRBV4-3 and TRBJ2-1; 7 bases line up with TRBD1. This CDR3 region has 17 residues. V dropped 3 bases and J dropped 4; count of bases not matched to a gene: 12. The germline V gene encodes CDR1 LGHNA and CDR2 YSLEER. The CDR3 DNA reads TGCGCCAGCAGCCAGAGCTTGCTCGGGACAGATTACAATGAGCAGTTCTTC. As protein: CASSQSLLGTDYNEQFF.

Only a few counts were recorded for this clonotype. The V and J genes are TRBV12-3 or TRBV12-4 and TRBJ1-2; 8 positions match TRBD1. V lost 6 bases, J lost 7 bases, and 7 bases stayed unmatched. The CDR3 spans 13 residues. CDR3 DNA sequence: TGTGCCAGCAGCTCTGGGACAGGTCTTGGCTACACCTTC. Translating gives CASSSGTGLGYTF.

This clonotype came up a few times. Here the CDR3 reads CASSFRDAGELFF. CDR3 DNA sequence: TGTGCCAGCAGCTTCAGGGACGCCGGGGAGCTGTTTTTT. The V call is TRBV13, the J call TRBJ2-2; D might be TRBD1 or TRBD2, each matching 5 bases. The germline V gene encodes CDR1 PRHDT and CDR2 FYEKMQ (reference sequence). This CDR3 region has 13 residues. V was clipped by 3 bases and J by 6 bases, with 8 bases between them.

CDR3 sequence (DNA): TGTGCCAGCAGTACAGGACCAGGCTACACCTTC. This gives the protein CASSTGPGYTF. The rearrangement links TRBV12-3 or TRBV12-4 to TRBJ1-2, with D possibly matching TRBD1 (5 bases). There are 11 residues in the CDR3. The ends were cut back, 5 bases at V and 8 bases at J, with 9 bases in the middle.

This rearrangement joins TRBV29-1 to TRBJ1-4; tentatively, D is TRBD1 (6 bases). Deletions cut 4 bases from V and 4 bases from J, with 16 bases between. Germline V CDR1 and CDR2: SQVTM, ANQGSEA. The CDR3 is made up of 15 amino acids. The CDR3 DNA follows: TGCAGCGTTGGCATACAGGGAGACCTTAATGAAAAACTGTTTTTT. Translated, it gives CSVGIQGDLNEKLFF.

In the case of this clonotype: At one of its ends the junction is not consistent with the germline gene, which may arise from a read error. The chain uses TRBV12-3 or TRBV12-4 and TRBJ2-2, with TRBD2 identical over 15 bases. This CDR3 region has 19 residues. The CDR3 DNA sequence: TGTACCAGCAGTTATGTTGGACTAGCGGGGGGGACATACACCGGGGAGCTGTTTTTT. This translates into CTSSYVGLAGGTYTGELFF.

The V call is TRBV20-1, the J call TRBJ2-7; D possibly uses TRBD1 or TRBD2 (5 bases each). The CDR3 runs to 16 residues. Trimming cost V 5 bases and J 1 base, with 21 bases left between them. Germline values: CDR1 DFQATT, CDR2 SNEGSKA (reference sequence). The CDR3 here is CSAFPLSGTGSYEQYF. The DNA of the CDR3 is TGCAGTGCTTTCCCCCTGTCCGGGACGGGGTCCTACGAGCAGTACTTC.

In this sample, this clonotype turned up a few times. V gene TRBV12-3 or TRBV12-4 combines with J gene TRBJ2-7; TRBD2 matches 9 bases. J lost 4 bases, V lost 4 bases, and 5 bases had no gene match. This CDR3 is 14 amino acids long. CDR3 sequence reads: CASSYSGRVYEQYF. In DNA form, the CDR3 reads TGTGCCAGCAGTTATAGCGGGAGAGTATACGAGCAGTACTTC.

The chain uses TRBV6-1 and TRBJ2-4; 12 nucleotides agree with TRBD2. The V gene's germline CDR1 is MNHNS and CDR2 SASEGT. V lost 6 bases to trimming and J lost 3 bases; unmatched junction nucleotides: 6. This CDR3 spans 16 amino acids. The CDR3 loop reads CASSNGLAGHKNIQYF. CDR3 in DNA: TGTGCCAGCAGCAACGGACTAGCGGGACACAAAAACATTCAGTACTTC.

This clonotype was seen just once. The chain has TRBV12-3 or TRBV12-4 and TRBJ1-1; D not resolved. Trimming stripped 8 bases from V and 3 bases from J, with 16 bases between. The CDR3 runs to 14 residues. CDR3 DNA: TGTGCCAGCGGAACAAAACTTCCGGACACTGAAGCTTTCTTT. Residues: CASGTKLPDTEAFF.

There are a few counts of this clonotype. The genes are TRBV6-6 and TRBJ1-5; D ambiguous. Trimming removed 11 bases at V and 6 bases at J, with 11 bases between. CDR3 size: 11 residues. CDR1 is MNHNY and CDR2 is SVGAGI in the germline V gene (reference sequence). CDR3 in DNA: TGTGCCGGCGGGGAAGGTCAGCCCCAGCATTTT. This gives the protein CAGGEGQPQHF.